Described below is a single TCR beta chain sequence and its context. TCRdb's table, derived via immunoSEQ multiplex PCR, lists solely in-frame clones and lacks some. Of around 220,000 clones listed, about nine tenths were seen once; the top ten hold about 6%. The entry originates in a study of blood T cell repertoires in COVID-19. About the study: COVID-19 samples from acute and convalescent phases originated in the United States, Italy and Spain.

Trimming took 3 bases from V and 4 from J, leaving 22 bases between them. The CDR3 is 17 residues long. Germline V gives CDR1 DFQATT, CDR2 SNEGSKA (reference sequence). The source is a woman under 40 with acute COVID-19. The sequenced material came from PBMCs or T cells enriched from blood (not recorded which). The chain carries TRBV20-1 and TRBJ2-1; D possibly corresponds to TRBD2 (6 bases). The CDR3 region is CSASPRPETRWYNEQFF. CDR3 nucleotides: TGCAGTGCTAGTCCTCGGCCCGAGACTAGGTGGTACAATGAGCAGTTCTTC.